This is a list of T cell receptor beta chains from one sample in a study of CXCR3-negative and CXCR3-positive naive CD8 T cells. Using the 5' RACE reads, TCRdb records one entry per CDR3 protein without DNA. This sample's table reports some 99,000 distinct CDR3 sequences. Specimen: naive CXCR3+ CD8+ T cells from blood. The receptor source for this set is a human donor in good health. Some clones in this sample may be carry-over from other donors' samples. Both conserved end residues are part of each CDR3.

CDR3aa: CASRELSGGAEEQYF
j_gene: TRBJ2-7
v_gene: TRBV5-1

CDR3aa: CSVETESYEQYF
j_gene: TRBJ2-7
v_gene: TRBV29-1

CDR3aa: CASSSTQQGAWNSPLHF
j_gene: TRBJ1-6
v_gene: TRBV7-9

CDR3aa: CASSQDQDRDEQFF
j_gene: TRBJ2-1
v_gene: TRBV4-2

CDR3aa: CASKQGDGYTF
j_gene: TRBJ1-2
v_gene: TRBV7-8

CDR3aa: CSVAIRTAPGETQYF
j_gene: TRBJ2-5
v_gene: TRBV29-1

CDR3aa: CASSLGQGHGYTF
j_gene: TRBJ1-2
v_gene: TRBV5-5

CDR3aa: CASSLKADYYEQYF
j_gene: TRBJ2-7
v_gene: TRBV27

CDR3aa: CSVEGGAIRDSSYEQYF
j_gene: TRBJ2-7
v_gene: TRBV29-1

CDR3aa: CAWASPRDSLNSYEQYF
j_gene: TRBJ2-7
v_gene: TRBV30

CDR3aa: CASSDRYEQYF
j_gene: TRBJ2-7
v_gene: TRBV7-9

CDR3aa: CASSSGQWMNTEAFF
j_gene: TRBJ1-1
v_gene: TRBV6-5

CDR3aa: CASSLSDREKDGYTF
j_gene: TRBJ1-2
v_gene: TRBV7-9

CDR3aa: CASSPGTGWPNQPQHF
j_gene: TRBJ1-5
v_gene: TRBV6-5

CDR3aa: CASSSRGGILYEQYF
j_gene: TRBJ2-7
v_gene: TRBV7-3

CDR3aa: CASSEYRVYNEQFF
j_gene: TRBJ2-1
v_gene: TRBV25-1

CDR3aa: CSVEFNSYEQYF
j_gene: TRBJ2-7
v_gene: TRBV29-1

CDR3aa: CASSLGKTYEQFF
j_gene: TRBJ2-1
v_gene: TRBV11-3

CDR3aa: CASKETTGTDTQYF
j_gene: TRBJ2-3
v_gene: TRBV27

CDR3aa: CASSYSRETYEQYF
j_gene: TRBJ2-7
v_gene: TRBV6-5

CDR3aa: CSVEVLGRDYNEQFF
j_gene: TRBJ2-1
v_gene: TRBV29-1

CDR3aa: CASSQEGRNNEQFF
j_gene: TRBJ2-1
v_gene: TRBV4-3

CDR3aa: CGGTSGESAQETQYF
j_gene: TRBJ2-5
v_gene: TRBV20-1

CDR3aa: CASSLRTGNTIYF
j_gene: TRBJ1-3
v_gene: TRBV7-6

CDR3aa: CASTETNTGELFF
j_gene: TRBJ2-2
v_gene: TRBV9

CDR3aa: CASSYGVTYEQYF
j_gene: TRBJ2-7
v_gene: TRBV6-5

CDR3aa: CASSDSWENNEQFF
j_gene: TRBJ2-1
v_gene: TRBV6-4

CDR3aa: CASSGIETDGYTF
j_gene: TRBJ1-2
v_gene: TRBV10-1

CDR3aa: CASSIEALTYEQYF
j_gene: TRBJ2-7
v_gene: TRBV9

CDR3aa: CASSTLRGQGEAQETQYF
j_gene: TRBJ2-5
v_gene: TRBV28

CDR3aa: CATSTRSSTDTQYF
j_gene: TRBJ2-3
v_gene: TRBV15

CDR3aa: CSARSGLAGVSSTDTQYF
j_gene: TRBJ2-3
v_gene: TRBV20-1

CDR3aa: CASSALAGGGDEQYF
j_gene: TRBJ2-7
v_gene: TRBV9

CDR3aa: CASSPSGGSTDTQYF
j_gene: TRBJ2-3
v_gene: TRBV5-1

CDR3aa: CASSIGTEHYGYTF
j_gene: TRBJ1-2
v_gene: TRBV5-1

CDR3aa: CASSLRAPGYNEQFF
j_gene: TRBJ2-1
v_gene: TRBV11-3

CDR3aa: CASSSRGLGTYEQYF
j_gene: TRBJ2-7
v_gene: TRBV6-2/TRBV6-3

CDR3aa: CSVEGTGNTGELFF
j_gene: TRBJ2-2
v_gene: TRBV29-1

CDR3aa: CASSYSPGGRRGTDTQYF
j_gene: TRBJ2-3
v_gene: TRBV6-5

CDR3aa: CASSLNLILAGGPNEQFF
j_gene: TRBJ2-1
v_gene: TRBV12-3/TRBV12-4

CDR3aa: CASSPPGQGPYNEQFF
j_gene: TRBJ2-1
v_gene: TRBV27

CDR3aa: CAWMHRDRDTGELFF
j_gene: TRBJ2-2
v_gene: TRBV30

CDR3aa: CASSYEVRGRGYTF
j_gene: TRBJ1-2
v_gene: TRBV6-2/TRBV6-3

CDR3aa: CASSYDLSGGYNEQFF
j_gene: TRBJ2-1
v_gene: TRBV4-3

CDR3aa: CASSPPGQVNEQFF
j_gene: TRBJ2-1
v_gene: TRBV6-6

CDR3aa: CSARESSISSVELFF
j_gene: TRBJ2-2
v_gene: TRBV20-1

CDR3aa: CASSPLLAGPPSTDTQYF
j_gene: TRBJ2-3
v_gene: TRBV5-1

CDR3aa: CASRTELAVEQFF
j_gene: TRBJ2-1
v_gene: TRBV5-1

CDR3aa: CASSLRGSEQFF
j_gene: TRBJ2-1
v_gene: TRBV27

CDR3aa: CASSLFRGRLAISGKTIYF
j_gene: TRBJ1-3
v_gene: TRBV28

CDR3aa: CASSPGSLAKNIQYF
j_gene: TRBJ2-4
v_gene: TRBV18

CDR3aa: CASSSSGERREQYF
j_gene: TRBJ2-7
v_gene: TRBV7-9

CDR3aa: CASSQVGGYNEQFF
j_gene: TRBJ2-1
v_gene: TRBV4-3

CDR3aa: CASSLRWRPGEYEQYF
j_gene: TRBJ2-7
v_gene: TRBV4-3